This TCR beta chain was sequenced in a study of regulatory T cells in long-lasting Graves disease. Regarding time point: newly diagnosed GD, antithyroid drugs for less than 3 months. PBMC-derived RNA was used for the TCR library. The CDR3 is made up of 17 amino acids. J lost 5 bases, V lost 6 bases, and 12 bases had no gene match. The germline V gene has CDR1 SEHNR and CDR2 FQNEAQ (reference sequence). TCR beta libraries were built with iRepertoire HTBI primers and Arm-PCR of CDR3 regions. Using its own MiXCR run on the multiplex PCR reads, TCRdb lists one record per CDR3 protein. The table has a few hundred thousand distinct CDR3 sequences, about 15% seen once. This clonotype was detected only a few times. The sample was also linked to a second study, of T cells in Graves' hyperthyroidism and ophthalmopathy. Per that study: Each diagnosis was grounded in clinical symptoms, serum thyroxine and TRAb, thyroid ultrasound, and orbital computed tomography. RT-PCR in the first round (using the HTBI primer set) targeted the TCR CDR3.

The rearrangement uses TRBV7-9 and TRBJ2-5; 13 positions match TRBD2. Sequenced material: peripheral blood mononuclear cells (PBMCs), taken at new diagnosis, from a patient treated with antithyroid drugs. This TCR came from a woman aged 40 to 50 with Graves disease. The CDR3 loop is CASSRTTSGRRWETQYF. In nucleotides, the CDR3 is TGTGCCAGCAGTCGAACGACTAGCGGGAGGCGCTGGGAGACCCAGTACTTC. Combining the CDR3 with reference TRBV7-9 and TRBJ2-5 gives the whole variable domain DTGVSQNPRHKITKRGQNVTFRCDPISEHNRLYWYRQTLGQGPEFLTYFQNEAQLEKSRLLSDRFSAERPKGSFSTLEIQRTEQGDSAMYLCASSRTTSGRRWETQYFGPGTRLLVL.